The 25 T cell receptor beta chains below come from one sample, sequenced in a study of T cells in Graves' hyperthyroidism and ophthalmopathy. TCR beta CDR3 sequences were amplified from RNA transcripts. The HTBI primer set drove a first-round RT-PCR of the TCR CDR3. TCRdb reprocessed the multiplex PCR reads with MiXCR, giving one entry per CDR3 protein. The sample contains 400,000 to 500,000 distinct CDR3 sequences, roughly an eighth of which appear only once. The sample taken for sequencing was blood. These receptors were obtained from a woman aged 18-29 years with Graves' hyperthyroidism.

The genes are TRBV24-1 and TRBJ2-1; TRBD1 aligns across 9 bases. The CDR3 consists of 14 residues. CDR1 and CDR2 (germline): KGHDR, SFDVKD. V gave up 9 bases and J gave up 6 bases; unmatched junction bases: 8. The CDR3 here is CATGTQDRGNEQFF. The CDR3 DNA sequence: TGTGCCACCGGCACCCAGGACAGGGGCAATGAGCAGTTCTTC.

The V and J genes are TRBV7-8 and TRBJ2-7, with a tentative D call TRBD2 (6 bases). Germline V lookup: CDR1 SGHVS, CDR2 FQNEAQ. V lost 1 base and J lost 5, with 18 bases in between. The CDR3 extends over 16 amino acids. CDR3 sequence: CASSLGTGGKFHEQYF. CDR3 in DNA: TGTGCCAGCAGCTTAGGGACTGGCGGGAAGTTCCACGAGCAGTACTTC.

The table lists this clonotype with many counts. This chain links TRBV19 with TRBJ1-1; 7 bases map to TRBD1. V trimming: 5 bases; J trimming: 1 base; junction bases outside the gene matches: 4. Germline V gene sequence: CDR1 LNHDA, CDR2 SQIVND (reference sequence). The CDR3 consists of 14 residues. DNA for the CDR3: TGTGCCAGTAGTGCCAGGACAGGGAACACTGAAGCTTTCTTT. Translating it yields CASSARTGNTEAFF.

This clonotype was counted between two and nine times. The chain carries TRBV6-2 or TRBV6-3 and TRBJ2-7, with TRBD2 matching 10 bases. From germline, CDR1 is MNHEY and CDR2 SVGEGT. The V gene end was trimmed by 6 bases and the J gene end by 4 bases; junction bases not matched to a gene: 6. This CDR3 region has 14 residues. The CDR3 here is CASRPGLARYEQYF. CDR3 DNA: TGTGCCAGCAGACCGGGACTAGCGAGATACGAGCAGTACTTC.

This clonotype was seen repeatedly, ten times or more. V gene TRBV18 combines with J gene TRBJ2-6; D gene unclear. Germline lookup yields CDR1 KGHSH and CDR2 LQKENI. There are 14 residues in the CDR3. Deletions cut 3 bases from V and 6 bases from J, with 9 bases between. Here the CDR3 DNA reads TGTGCCAGCTCACCTTCCGGTTTGGCCAACGTCCTGACTTTC. This translates into CASSPSGLANVLTF.

This clonotype was recorded at least ten times. CDR3 amino acids: CASINLPLGLAGRNEQFF. CDR3 nucleotide sequence: TGTGCCAGCATCAACCTCCCCCTCGGACTAGCGGGACGGAATGAGCAGTTCTTC. The J gene is TRBJ2-1, the V gene TRBV12-3 or TRBV12-4; 12 bases align to TRBD2. The J segment lost 7 bases and the V segment lost 7 bases, leaving 17 bases of the junction unmatched. The CDR3 is 18 residues long.

This clonotype was seen only a few times. The chain is built from TRBV7-9 and TRBJ2-5, with 10 bases fitting TRBD2. The germline V gene has CDR1 SEHNR and CDR2 FQNEAQ (reference sequence). V lost 5 bases to trimming and J lost 1 base; unmatched junction nucleotides: 4. The CDR3 runs 15 residues. CDR3 sequence (DNA): TGTGCCAGCAGCGGTAGCGGGAGGTTCCAAGAGACCCAGTACTTC. Translating it yields CASSGSGRFQETQYF.

This clonotype came up many times. The chain links TRBV3-1 to TRBJ2-7, with TRBD2 matching 10 bases. CDR1 and CDR2 (germline): LGHDT, YNNKEL (reference sequence). Unmatched junction bases numbered 9, after V lost 2 bases and J lost 5 bases. The length of the CDR3 is 16 residues. CDR3 sequence (DNA): TGTGCCAGCAGCCAACGGTCTACTAGCGGGAAAAACGAGCAGTACTTC. Protein: CASSQRSTSGKNEQYF.

A few counts support this clonotype. V gene TRBV12-3 or TRBV12-4 combines with J gene TRBJ2-2; D might be TRBD1 or TRBD2, each matching 5 bases. This CDR3 has 17 amino acids. V was pared by 10 bases and J by 2 bases, with 23 bases between. Here the CDR3 reads CANLIYRDAPNTGELFF. In DNA form, the CDR3 reads TGTGCCAACTTAATTTACCGGGACGCACCCAACACCGGGGAGCTGTTTTTT.

As concerns this clonotype: This may come from a read error, since a much larger clone is one base off. The rearrangement joins TRBV28 to TRBJ1-2; D remains ambiguous. Trimming removed 5 bases at V and 2 bases at J, with 6 bases between. There are 12 residues in the CDR3. Germline V lookup: CDR1 MDHEN, CDR2 SYDVKM. Here the CDR3 reads CASSERNYGYTF. The CDR3 coding sequence is TGTGCCAGCAGTGAGCGGAACTATGGCTACACCTTC.

The table lists this clonotype with a few counts. The V call is TRBV20-1, the J call TRBJ2-7, with D uncertain. The germline V and J ends were trimmed by 6 bases and 7 bases, with 16 bases remaining between them. This CDR3 spans 12 amino acids. The V gene's germline CDR1 is DFQATT and CDR2 SNEGSKA (reference sequence). The CDR3 is CSAGPQPREQYF. In nucleotides, the CDR3 is TGCAGTGCAGGCCCGCAACCACGGGAGCAGTACTTC.

This clonotype was detected ten times or more. The CDR3, as DNA: TGTGCCTGGGGGGCCGGGACACAAAACATTCAGTACTTC. Its protein product is CAWGAGTQNIQYF. The chain links TRBV30 to TRBJ2-4; D is perhaps TRBD1 (6 bases). The CDR3 runs to 13 residues. Germline-derived CDR1 and CDR2 are GTSNPN and SVGIG (reference sequence). Between the trimmed V and J ends, which lost 5 bases and 5 bases, there was a span of 13 bases.

The chain has TRBV29-1 and TRBJ1-2; D is uncertain. Germline CDR1 and CDR2: SQVTM and ANQGSEA. This CDR3 region has 10 residues. V lost 4 bases, J lost 8 bases, and 8 bases lay in between. CDR3: CSVVDGGYTF. CDR3 DNA sequence: TGCAGCGTTGTGGACGGCGGCTACACCTTC.

The table lists this clonotype with a few counts. The chain uses TRBV7-2 and TRBJ2-7, with a weak D call TRBD2 (6 bases). The CDR3 length is 15 residues. In germline, CDR1 is SGHTA, CDR2 FQGNSA. The V and J ends lost 3 bases and 3 bases respectively, with 15 bases between them. The DNA for the CDR3 is TGTGCCAGCAGCTTGTCCGGGAGCGCATACTACGAGCAGTACTTC. Its protein is CASSLSGSAYYEQYF.

This clonotype was recorded at least ten times. CDR3 residues: CASSFGQGSEQYF. Written as DNA, the CDR3 is TGTGCCAGCAGCTTCGGACAGGGGAGCGAGCAGTACTTC. The chain carries TRBV11-3 and TRBJ2-7; TRBD1 aligns across 9 bases. Looked up from germline, CDR1 is SGHNT and CDR2 is YENEEA. V shed 3 bases, J shed 6 bases, and the junction held 3 bases outside the gene matches. This CDR3 spans 13 amino acids.

This clonotype appeared many times. The CDR3 here is CASSLTAAPSYEQYF. For the CDR3, the DNA is TGTGCCAGCAGTTTGACAGCCGCCCCCTCCTACGAGCAGTACTTC. The chain recombines TRBV27 with TRBJ2-7; D possibly corresponds to TRBD1 (5 bases). CDR1 is MNHEY and CDR2 is SMNVEV in the germline V gene (reference sequence). The CDR3 runs to 15 residues. The V gene lost 3 bases and the J gene lost 0 bases, with 12 bases spanning the gap.

This clonotype was observed at least ten times. V and J are TRBV28 and TRBJ1-5, with 9 bases that match TRBD1. Looked up from germline, CDR1 is MDHEN and CDR2 is SYDVKM. The CDR3 is 15 amino acids. V was clipped by 6 bases and J by 6 bases; unmatched bases: 9. CDR3 residues: CASSPGTGSGQPQHF. The CDR3 nucleotides are TGTGCCAGCAGCCCCGGGACAGGGTCGGGTCAGCCCCAGCATTTT.

Notes on this clonotype: A single base separates this from a much larger clone, so it may be a read error. V is TRBV28 and J is TRBJ2-5, with a possible D match to TRBD1 (6 bases). The V gene's germline CDR1 is MDHEN and CDR2 SYDVKM. The CDR3 contains 13 residues. The CDR3 DNA reads as TGTGCCAGCAGTTTCAGGGGAACGGCGACCCGGTACTTC. Its translation: CASSFRGTATRYF.

This clonotype was seen a handful of times. This chain joins TRBV5-8 and TRBJ2-7; D not certain. Trimming took 1 base from V and 6 from J, leaving 5 bases between them. CDR3 length: 11 amino acids. The germline V gene has CDR1 SGHTS and CDR2 YDEGEE. The CDR3 loop reads CASSLRAEQYF. The DNA of the CDR3 is TGTGCCAGCAGCTTGAGGGCCGAGCAGTACTTC.

The sample holds a few counts of this clonotype. The chain couples TRBV5-1 to TRBJ2-3, with 9 bases that match TRBD2. With V trimmed by 7 bases and J by 2 bases, 8 bases remained unmatched. CDR3 size: 15 residues. The germline V gene has CDR1 SGHRS and CDR2 YFSETQ. The DNA of the CDR3 is TGCGCCAGCCGCCTAGCGGGATCTGACACAGATACGCAGTATTTT. Encoded protein: CASRLAGSDTDTQYF.

This clonotype was counted at least ten times. The chain joins TRBV7-2 to TRBJ2-3; D not certain. From germline, CDR1 is SGHTA and CDR2 FQGNSA. This CDR3 contains 14 residues. The V end lost 2 bases, the J end lost 5 bases, and 11 bases lay between the germline ends. CDR3 loop: CASSLSASLDTQYF. The CDR3 DNA reads as TGTGCCAGCAGCTTATCTGCGTCGTTAGATACGCAGTATTTT.

This clonotype showed up just a few times. The rearrangement uses TRBV9 and TRBJ2-5, with 14 nucleotides matching TRBD2. The CDR3 extends over 17 amino acids. The junction had 5 bases not matched to a gene; V was cut back by 3 bases and J by 1 base. Germline CDR1 SGDLS, CDR2 YYNGEE. The CDR3 protein is CASSATSGRALQETQYF. The CDR3 coding sequence is TGTGCCAGCAGCGCGACTAGCGGGAGGGCCCTCCAAGAGACCCAGTACTTC.

This clonotype was seen ten or more times. The V and J genes are TRBV20-1 and TRBJ2-7; unclear D gene. Per the germline V gene, CDR1 is DFQATT and CDR2 is SNEGSKA (reference sequence). V lost 0 bases and J 4 bases, leaving 7 bases between the germline ends. The CDR3 covers 12 residues. The CDR3 spells CSARDHRYEQYF. In DNA, the CDR3 is TGCAGTGCTAGAGATCATCGGTACGAGCAGTACTTC.

There are many counts of this clonotype. The V and J genes are TRBV7-2 and TRBJ1-2; D not certain. From germline, CDR1 is SGHTA and CDR2 FQGNSA. This CDR3 has 15 amino acids. Trimming stripped 2 bases from V and 4 bases from J, with 14 bases between. The CDR3 DNA reads TGTGCCAGCAGCTTAAACGTCCACCTTGCCTATGGCTACACCTTC. Its translation: CASSLNVHLAYGYTF. Variable domain in full (rest from reference TRBV7-2 and TRBJ1-2): GAGVSQSPSNKVTEKGKDVELRCDPISGHTALYWYRQSLGQGLEFLIYFQGNSAPDKSGLPSDRFSAERTGGSVSTLTIQRTQQEDSAVYLCASSLNVHLAYGYTFGSGTRLTVV.

There are a few counts of this clonotype. The DNA for the CDR3 is TGCGCCAGCAGCCCCGGGACAGGGGCCGCCAATGAGCAGTTCTTC. The encoded protein is CASSPGTGAANEQFF. The J gene is TRBJ2-1, the V gene TRBV4-1, with TRBD1 matching 10 bases. The J segment lost 6 bases and the V segment lost 4 bases, leaving 6 bases of the junction unmatched. Germline-derived CDR1 and CDR2 are MGHRA and YSYEKL. The CDR3 has 15 amino acids.